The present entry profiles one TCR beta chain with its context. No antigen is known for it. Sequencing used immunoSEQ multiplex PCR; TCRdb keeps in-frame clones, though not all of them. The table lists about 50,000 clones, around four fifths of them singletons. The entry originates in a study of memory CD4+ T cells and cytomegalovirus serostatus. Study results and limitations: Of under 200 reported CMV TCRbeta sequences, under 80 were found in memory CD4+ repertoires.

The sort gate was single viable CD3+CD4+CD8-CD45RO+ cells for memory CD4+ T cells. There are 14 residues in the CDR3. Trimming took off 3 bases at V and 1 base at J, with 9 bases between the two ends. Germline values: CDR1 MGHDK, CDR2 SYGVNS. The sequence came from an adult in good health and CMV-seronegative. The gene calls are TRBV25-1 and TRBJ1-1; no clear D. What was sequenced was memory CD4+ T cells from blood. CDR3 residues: CASSDPDPNTEAFF. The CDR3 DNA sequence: TGTGCCAGCAGTGACCCCGACCCGAACACTGAAGCTTTCTTT. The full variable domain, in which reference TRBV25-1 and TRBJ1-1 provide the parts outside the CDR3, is EADIYQTPRYLVIGTGKKITLECSQTMGHDKMYWYQQDPGMELHLIHYSYGVNSTEKGDLSSESTVSRIRTEHFPLTLESARPSHTSQYLCASSDPDPNTEAFFGQGTRLTVV.